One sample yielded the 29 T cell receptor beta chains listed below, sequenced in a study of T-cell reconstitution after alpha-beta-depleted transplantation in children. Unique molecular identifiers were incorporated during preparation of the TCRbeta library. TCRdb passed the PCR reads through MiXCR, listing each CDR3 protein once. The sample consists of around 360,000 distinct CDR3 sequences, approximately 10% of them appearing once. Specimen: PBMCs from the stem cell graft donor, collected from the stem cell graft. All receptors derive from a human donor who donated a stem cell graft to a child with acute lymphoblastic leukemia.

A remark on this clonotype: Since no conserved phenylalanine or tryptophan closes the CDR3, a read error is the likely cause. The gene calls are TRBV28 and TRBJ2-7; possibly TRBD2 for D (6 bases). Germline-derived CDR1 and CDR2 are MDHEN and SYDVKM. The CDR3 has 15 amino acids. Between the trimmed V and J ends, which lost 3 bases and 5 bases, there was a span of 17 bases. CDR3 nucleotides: TGTGCCAGCAGTTTCCGCGGGGCTCGATCCCACGAGCAGTACTAC. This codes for CASSFRGARSHEQYY.

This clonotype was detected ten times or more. CDR3 in DNA: TGTGCCAGCAGTTTAGTACCTAGCGGATCCTACAATGAGCAGTTCTTC. Translating gives CASSLVPSGSYNEQFF. This rearrangement joins TRBV27 to TRBJ2-1; 7 nucleotides align to TRBD2. Germline CDR1 is MNHEY and CDR2 is SMNVEV (reference sequence). The CDR3 contains 16 residues. V was clipped by 2 bases and J by 1 base; unmatched bases: 5.

CDR3 bases: TGTGCCAGCAGCTTAGCCAGGACCCAAGAGACCCAGTACTTC. Its translation: CASSLARTQETQYF. The chain uses TRBV11-1 and TRBJ2-5; D not resolved. CDR1 is SGHAT and CDR2 is FQDESV in the germline V gene (reference sequence). Trimming took 0 bases from V and 1 from J, leaving 6 bases between them. The CDR3 totals 14 residues.

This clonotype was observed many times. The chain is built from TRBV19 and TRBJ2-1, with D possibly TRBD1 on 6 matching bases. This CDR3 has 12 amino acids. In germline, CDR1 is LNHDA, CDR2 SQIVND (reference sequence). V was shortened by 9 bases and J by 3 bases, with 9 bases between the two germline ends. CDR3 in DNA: TGTGCCAGCAGAGGGGGCTACAATGAGCAGTTCTTC. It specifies CASRGGYNEQFF.

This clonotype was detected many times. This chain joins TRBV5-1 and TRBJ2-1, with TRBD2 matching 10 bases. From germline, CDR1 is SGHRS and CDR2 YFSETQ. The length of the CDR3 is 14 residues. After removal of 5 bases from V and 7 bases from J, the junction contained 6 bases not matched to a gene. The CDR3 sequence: CASSPSGRGNEQFF. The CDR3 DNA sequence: TGCGCCAGCAGTCCCAGCGGGAGGGGTAATGAGCAGTTCTTC.

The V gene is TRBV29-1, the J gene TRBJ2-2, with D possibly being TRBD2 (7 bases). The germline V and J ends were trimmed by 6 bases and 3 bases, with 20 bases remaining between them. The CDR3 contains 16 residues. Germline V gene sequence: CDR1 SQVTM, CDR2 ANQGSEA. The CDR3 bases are TGCAGCGTACCGAATGGGGGGCGGGGGTACACCGGGGAGCTGTTTTTT. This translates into CSVPNGGRGYTGELFF.

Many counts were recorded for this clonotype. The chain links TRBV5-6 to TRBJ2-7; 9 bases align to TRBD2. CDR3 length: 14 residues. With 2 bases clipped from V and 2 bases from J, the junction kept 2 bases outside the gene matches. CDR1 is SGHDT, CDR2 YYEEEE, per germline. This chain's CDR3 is CASSFGGRAYEQYF. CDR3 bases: TGTGCCAGCAGCTTCGGCGGGAGGGCCTACGAGCAGTACTTC.

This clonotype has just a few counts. CDR3 residues: CASPKAGRVNTGELFF. In DNA form, the CDR3 reads TGTGCCAGCCCAAAAGCGGGCAGAGTGAACACCGGGGAGCTGTTTTTT. The chain links TRBV7-2 to TRBJ2-2, with D perhaps matching TRBD2 (6 bases). The germline gives CDR1 SGHTA, CDR2 FQGNSA. Trimming removed 8 bases from V and 1 base from J, with 17 bases in between. This CDR3 is built from 16 residues.

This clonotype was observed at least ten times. CDR3 protein: CASSLQGGEETQYF. DNA for the CDR3: TGTGCCAGCAGTCTCCAGGGAGGGGAAGAGACCCAGTACTTC. This chain links TRBV27 with TRBJ2-5; 7 bases are a match to TRBD2. Germline V gives CDR1 MNHEY, CDR2 SMNVEV (reference sequence). The CDR3 is made up of 14 amino acids. J lost 3 bases, V lost 5 bases, and 6 bases had no gene match.

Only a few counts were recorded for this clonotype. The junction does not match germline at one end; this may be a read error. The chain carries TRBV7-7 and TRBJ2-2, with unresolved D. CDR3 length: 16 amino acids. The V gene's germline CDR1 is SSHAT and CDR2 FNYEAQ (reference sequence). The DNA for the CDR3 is TGTGCTAGCAGCTTAGCCCCAGGCGAGCGCACCGGGGAGCTGTTTTTT. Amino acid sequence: CASSLAPGERTGELFF.

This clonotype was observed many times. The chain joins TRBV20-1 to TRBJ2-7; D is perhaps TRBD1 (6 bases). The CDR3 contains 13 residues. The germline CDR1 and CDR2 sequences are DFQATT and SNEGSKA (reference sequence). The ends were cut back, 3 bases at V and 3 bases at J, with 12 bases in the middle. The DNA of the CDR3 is TGCAGTGCTAGCTTTAGGGGGAGCTACGAGCAGTACTTC. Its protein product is CSASFRGSYEQYF.

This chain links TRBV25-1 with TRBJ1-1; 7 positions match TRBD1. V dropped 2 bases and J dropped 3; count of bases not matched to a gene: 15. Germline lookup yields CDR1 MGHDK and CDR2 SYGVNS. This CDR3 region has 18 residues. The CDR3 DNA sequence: TGTGCCAGCAGTGAACTCGGTGTCGAGGGGGCAAGGGACACTGAAGCTTTCTTT. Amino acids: CASSELGVEGARDTEAFF.

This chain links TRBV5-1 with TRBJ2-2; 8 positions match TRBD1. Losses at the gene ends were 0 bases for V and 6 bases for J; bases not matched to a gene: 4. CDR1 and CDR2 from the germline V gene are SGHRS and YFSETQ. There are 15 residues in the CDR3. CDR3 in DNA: TGCGCCAGCAGCTTGGGGCAGGGGGCCTCCGGGGAGCTGTTTTTT. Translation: CASSLGQGASGELFF.

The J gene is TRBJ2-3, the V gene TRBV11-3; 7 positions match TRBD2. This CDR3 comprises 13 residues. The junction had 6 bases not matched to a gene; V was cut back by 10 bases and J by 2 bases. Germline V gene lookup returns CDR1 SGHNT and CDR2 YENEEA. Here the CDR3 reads CAIGRETTDTQYF. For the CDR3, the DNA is TGTGCCATAGGGCGGGAGACCACAGATACGCAGTATTTT.

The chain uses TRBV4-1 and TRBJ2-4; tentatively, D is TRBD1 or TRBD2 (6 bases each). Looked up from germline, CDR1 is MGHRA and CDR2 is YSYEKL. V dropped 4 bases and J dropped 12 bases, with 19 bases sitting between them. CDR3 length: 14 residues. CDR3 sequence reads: CASSRPMEGGSQYF. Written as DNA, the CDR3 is TGCGCCAGCAGCCGACCTATGGAGGGGGGCAGTCAGTACTTC.

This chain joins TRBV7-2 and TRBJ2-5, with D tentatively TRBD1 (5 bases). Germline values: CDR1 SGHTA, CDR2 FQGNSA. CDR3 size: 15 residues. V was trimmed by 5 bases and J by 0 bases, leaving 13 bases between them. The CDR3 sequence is CASSHNRFNQETQYF. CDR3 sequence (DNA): TGTGCCAGCAGCCATAACAGGTTTAACCAAGAGACCCAGTACTTC.

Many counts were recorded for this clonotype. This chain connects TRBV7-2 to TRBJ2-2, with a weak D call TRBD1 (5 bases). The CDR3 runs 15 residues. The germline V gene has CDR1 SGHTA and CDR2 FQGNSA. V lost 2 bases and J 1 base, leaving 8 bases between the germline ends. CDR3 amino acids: CASSLIRGNTGELFF. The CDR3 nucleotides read TGTGCCAGCAGCTTAATAAGGGGGAACACCGGGGAGCTGTTTTTT. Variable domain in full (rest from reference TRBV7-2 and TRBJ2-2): GAGVSQSPSNKVTEKGKDVELRCDPISGHTALYWYRQSLGQGLEFLIYFQGNSAPDKSGLPSDRFSAERTGGSVSTLTIQRTQQEDSAVYLCASSLIRGNTGELFFGEGSRLTVL.

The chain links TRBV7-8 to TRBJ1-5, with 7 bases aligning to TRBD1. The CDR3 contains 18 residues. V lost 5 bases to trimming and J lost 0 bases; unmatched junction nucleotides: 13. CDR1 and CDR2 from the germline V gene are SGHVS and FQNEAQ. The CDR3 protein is CASSPFAGGGYSNQPQHF. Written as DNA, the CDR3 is TGTGCCAGCAGCCCTTTTGCAGGGGGAGGATATAGCAATCAGCCCCAGCATTTT.

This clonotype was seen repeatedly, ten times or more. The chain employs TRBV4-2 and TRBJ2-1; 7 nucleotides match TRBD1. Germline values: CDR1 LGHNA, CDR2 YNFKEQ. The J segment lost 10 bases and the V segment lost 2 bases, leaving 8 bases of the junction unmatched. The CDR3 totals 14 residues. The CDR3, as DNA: TGTGCCAGCAGCCAACTAACAGGGGACCGCGAGCAGTTCTTC. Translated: CASSQLTGDREQFF.

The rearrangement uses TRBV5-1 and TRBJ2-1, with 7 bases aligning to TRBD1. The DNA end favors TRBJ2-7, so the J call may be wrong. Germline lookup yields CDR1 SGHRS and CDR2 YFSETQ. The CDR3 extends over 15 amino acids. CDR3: CASSLETGSYNEQYF. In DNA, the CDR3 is TGCGCCAGCAGCTTGGAGACAGGGTCCTACAATGAGCAGTACTTC.

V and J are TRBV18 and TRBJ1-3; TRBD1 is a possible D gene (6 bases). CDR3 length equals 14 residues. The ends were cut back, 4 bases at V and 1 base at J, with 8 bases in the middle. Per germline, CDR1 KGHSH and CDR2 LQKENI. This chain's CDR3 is CASSQDSSGNTIYF. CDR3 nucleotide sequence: TGTGCCAGCTCACAGGACAGTTCTGGAAACACCATATATTTT. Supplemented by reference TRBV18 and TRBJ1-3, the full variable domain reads NAGVMQNPRHLVRRRGQEARLRCSPMKGHSHVYWYRQLPEEGLKFMVYLQKENIIDESGMPKERFSAEFPKEGPSILRIQQVVRGDSAAYFCASSQDSSGNTIYFGEGSWLTVV.

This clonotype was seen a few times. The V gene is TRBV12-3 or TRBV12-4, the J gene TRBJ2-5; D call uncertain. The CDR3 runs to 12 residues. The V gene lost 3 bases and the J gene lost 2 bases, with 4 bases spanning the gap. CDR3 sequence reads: CASSFEQETQYF. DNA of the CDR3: TGTGCCAGCAGTTTTGAACAAGAGACCCAGTACTTC.

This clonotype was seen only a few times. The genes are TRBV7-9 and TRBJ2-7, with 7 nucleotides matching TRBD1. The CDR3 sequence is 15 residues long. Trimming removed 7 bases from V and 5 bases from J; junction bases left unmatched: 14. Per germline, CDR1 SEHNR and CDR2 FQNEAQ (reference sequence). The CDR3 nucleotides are TGTGCCAGCAACCTAGCCGGACAGGCGACGAACGAGCAGTACTTC. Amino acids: CASNLAGQATNEQYF.

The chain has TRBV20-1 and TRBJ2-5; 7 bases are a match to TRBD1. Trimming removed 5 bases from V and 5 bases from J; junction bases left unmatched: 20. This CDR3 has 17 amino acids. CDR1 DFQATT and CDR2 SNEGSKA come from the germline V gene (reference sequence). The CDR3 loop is CSAHGQATASGWETQYF. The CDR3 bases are TGCAGTGCTCATGGACAGGCGACTGCCTCCGGTTGGGAGACCCAGTACTTC.

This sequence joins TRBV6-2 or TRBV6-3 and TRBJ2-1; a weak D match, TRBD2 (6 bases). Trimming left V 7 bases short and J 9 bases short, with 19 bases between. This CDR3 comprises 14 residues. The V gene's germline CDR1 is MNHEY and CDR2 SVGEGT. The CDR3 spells CASNKWGERGEQFF. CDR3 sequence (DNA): TGTGCCAGCAACAAATGGGGGGAACGGGGTGAGCAGTTCTTC.

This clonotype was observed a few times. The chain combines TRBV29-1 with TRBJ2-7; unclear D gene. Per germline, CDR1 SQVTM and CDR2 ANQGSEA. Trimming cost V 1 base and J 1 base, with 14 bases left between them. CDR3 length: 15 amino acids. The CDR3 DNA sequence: TGCAGCGTTGAAGTGGTGACACCAGGATCCTACGAGCAGTACTTC. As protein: CSVEVVTPGSYEQYF.

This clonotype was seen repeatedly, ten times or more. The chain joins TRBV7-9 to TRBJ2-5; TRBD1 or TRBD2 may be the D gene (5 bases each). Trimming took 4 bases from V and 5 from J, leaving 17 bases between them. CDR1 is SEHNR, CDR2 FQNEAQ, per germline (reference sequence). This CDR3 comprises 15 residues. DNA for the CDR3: TGTGCCAGCAGCTCCGGGACCCCCCCGGCGGAGACCCAGTACTTC. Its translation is CASSSGTPPAETQYF.

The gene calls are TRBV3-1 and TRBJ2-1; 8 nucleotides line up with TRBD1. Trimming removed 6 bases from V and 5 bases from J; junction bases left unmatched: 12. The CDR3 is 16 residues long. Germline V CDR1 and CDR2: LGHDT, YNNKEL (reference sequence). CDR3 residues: CASSSFRGRGDNEQFF. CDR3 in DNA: TGTGCCAGCAGTAGTTTCAGGGGGCGCGGGGACAATGAGCAGTTCTTC.

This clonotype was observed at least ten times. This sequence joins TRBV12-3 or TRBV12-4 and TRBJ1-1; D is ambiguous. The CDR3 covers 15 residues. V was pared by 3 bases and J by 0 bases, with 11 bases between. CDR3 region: CASSFAGPMNTEAFF. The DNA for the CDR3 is TGTGCCAGCAGTTTCGCCGGGCCCATGAACACTGAAGCTTTCTTT.